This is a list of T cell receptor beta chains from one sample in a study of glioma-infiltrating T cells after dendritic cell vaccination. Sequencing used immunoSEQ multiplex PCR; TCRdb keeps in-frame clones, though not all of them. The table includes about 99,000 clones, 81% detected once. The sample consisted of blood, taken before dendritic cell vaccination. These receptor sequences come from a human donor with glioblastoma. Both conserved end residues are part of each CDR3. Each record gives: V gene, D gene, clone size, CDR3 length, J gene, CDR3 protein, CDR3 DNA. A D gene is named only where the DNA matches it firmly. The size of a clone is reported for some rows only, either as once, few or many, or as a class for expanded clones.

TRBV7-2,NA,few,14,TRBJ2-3,CASRIRSTGPTQYF,TGTGCCAGCAGAATACGGTCGACAGGCCCTACGCAGTATTTT
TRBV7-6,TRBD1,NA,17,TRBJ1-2,CASSLAAGGRSNYGYTF,TGTGCCAGCAGCTTAGCGGCAGGGGGGAGGTCTAACTATGGCTACACCTTC
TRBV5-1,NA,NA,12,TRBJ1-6,CASRSTETPLHF,TGCGCCAGCAGATCGACAGAGACACCCCTCCACTTT
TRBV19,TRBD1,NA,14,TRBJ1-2,CASTSTGGVYGYTF,TGTGCCAGTACCTCGACAGGGGGAGTCTATGGCTACACCTTC
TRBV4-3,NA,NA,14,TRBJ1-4,CASTSGGAGEKLFF,TGCGCCAGCACCAGCGGGGGGGCGGGTGAAAAACTGTTTTTT
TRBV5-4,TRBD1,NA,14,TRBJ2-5,CASSPRDSKETQYF,TGTGCCAGCAGCCCCAGGGACAGCAAAGAGACCCAGTACTTC
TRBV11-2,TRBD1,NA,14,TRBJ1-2,CASSLERRQGSYTF,TGTGCCAGCAGCTTAGAACGCAGACAGGGAAGCTACACCTTC
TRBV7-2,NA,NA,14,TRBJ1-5,CASSPGDSNQPQHF,TGTGCCAGTAGCCCGGGGGATAGCAATCAGCCCCAGCATTTT
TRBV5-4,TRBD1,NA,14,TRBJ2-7,CASSPDRVSYEQYF,TGTGCCAGCAGCCCGGACAGGGTCTCCTACGAGCAGTACTTC
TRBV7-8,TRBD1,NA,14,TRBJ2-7,CASSRGTGFYEQYF,TGTGCCAGCAGCCGAGGGACAGGGTTCTACGAGCAGTACTTC
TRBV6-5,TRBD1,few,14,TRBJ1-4,CASSRTGYEEKLFF,TGTGCCAGCTCCCGGACAGGGTATGAGGAAAAACTGTTTTTT
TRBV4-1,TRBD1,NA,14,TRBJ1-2,CASSPATGDYGYTF,TGCGCCAGCAGCCCAGCAACAGGGGACTATGGCTACACCTTC
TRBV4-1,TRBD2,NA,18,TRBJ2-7,CASSQVGSAGGFSYEQYF,TGCGCCAGCAGCCAAGTAGGGTCAGCGGGGGGCTTCTCCTACGAGCAGTACTTC
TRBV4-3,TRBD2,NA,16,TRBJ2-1,CASSQGMTSGGNEQFF,TGCGCCAGCAGCCAAGGGATGACTAGCGGGGGGAATGAGCAGTTCTTC
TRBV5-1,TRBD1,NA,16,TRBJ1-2,CASSLAGTGEGYGYTF,TGCGCCAGCAGCTTGGCCGGGACAGGGGAGGGCTATGGCTACACCTTC
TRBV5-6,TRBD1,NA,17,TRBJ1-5,CASSSRTEDRVSQPQHF,TGTGCCAGCAGCTCCCGCACTGAGGACAGGGTTAGTCAGCCCCAGCATTTT
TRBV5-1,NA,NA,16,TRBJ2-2,CASSLDGGLNTGELFF,TGCGCCAGCAGCTTGGACGGGGGACTGAACACCGGGGAGCTGTTTTTT
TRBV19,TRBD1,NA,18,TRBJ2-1,CASSPGDRSLISYNEQFF,TGTGCCAGTAGCCCCGGGGACAGAAGTCTCATCTCCTACAATGAGCAGTTCTTC
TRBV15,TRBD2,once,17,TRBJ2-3,CATSRGATSGGADTQYF,TGTGCCACCAGCAGAGGGGCGACTAGCGGGGGTGCAGATACGCAGTATTTT
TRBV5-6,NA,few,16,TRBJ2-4,CASSSTSDLAKNIQYF,TGTGCCAGCAGCTCGACCTCGGACTTAGCCAAAAACATTCAGTACTTC
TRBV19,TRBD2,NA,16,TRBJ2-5,CASSSTSGGPQETQYF,TGTGCCAGTAGTTCCACCAGCGGGGGCCCCCAAGAGACCCAGTACTTC
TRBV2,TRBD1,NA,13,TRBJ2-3,CASTQGFADTQYF,TGTGCCAGCACACAGGGGTTCGCAGATACGCAGTATTTT
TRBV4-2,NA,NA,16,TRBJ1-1,CASSQDSKGPNTEAFF,TGTGCCAGCAGCCAGGACTCTAAAGGACCAAACACTGAAGCTTTCTTT
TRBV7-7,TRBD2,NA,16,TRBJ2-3,CASSLGAGGRTDTQYF,TGTGCTAGCAGCTTGGGAGCGGGGGGGCGCACAGATACGCAGTATTTT
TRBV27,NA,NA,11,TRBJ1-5,CASGGGGPQHF,TGTGCCAGCGGGGGGGGAGGGCCCCAGCATTTT
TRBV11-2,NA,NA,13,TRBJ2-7,CASSLVSAYEQYF,TGTGCCAGCAGCTTAGTGTCCGCCTACGAGCAGTACTTC
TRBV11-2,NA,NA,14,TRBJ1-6,CASSFEAGESPLHF,TGTGCCAGCAGCTTCGAGGCCGGGGAATCACCCCTCCACTTT
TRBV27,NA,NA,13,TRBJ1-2,CASSTYREYGYTF,TGTGCCAGCAGTACCTACAGGGAGTATGGCTACACCTTC
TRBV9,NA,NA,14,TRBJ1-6,CASSVDATNSPLHF,TGTGCCAGCAGCGTAGATGCCACAAATTCACCTCTCCACTTT